This T cell receptor beta chain is from a study of low-dose radiotherapy and immunotherapy resistance in tumors. The CDR3 is made up of 16 amino acids. J was trimmed by 3 bases and V by 4 bases; bases with no gene match: 3. Germline values: CDR1 SGHRS, CDR2 YFSETQ. First-strand cDNA used TRAV- and TRBV-specific primers, covering alpha and beta chains. The PCR that amplified TCRs ran for about 20 cycles, relying on a constant-region primer and a V-primer adapter. TCRdb analysed the reads with MiXCR anew, one entry per CDR3 protein. The data contain roughly 32,000 distinct CDR3 sequences, 45% to 55% of them singletons. Time point reported: after trial treatment. As for treatment: LDRT plus nivolumab, ipilimumab, low-dose cyclophosphamide and aspirin (RACIN trial).

J is TRBJ2-1 and V is TRBV5-1, with TRBD2 matching over 14 bases. Specimen: PBMCs, collected after low-dose radiotherapy plus immunotherapy. The sequence was obtained from a male donor with gallbladder cancer. The CDR3 DNA follows: TGCGCCAGCAGCCGGACTAGCGGGGGGTTCTACAATGAGCAGTTCTTC. Protein sequence: CASSRTSGGFYNEQFF.